This T cell receptor beta chain is drawn from a study of T-cell reconstitution after alpha-beta-depleted transplantation in children. Trimming took 4 bases from V and 6 from J, leaving 17 bases between them. CDR1 is SGHRS and CDR2 is YFSETQ in the germline V gene. The CDR3 is 15 amino acids. Construction of the TCRbeta library involved unique molecular identifiers. One entry per CDR3 protein results from TCRdb running MiXCR on the PCR reads. The repertoire holds about 230,000 distinct CDR3 sequences, with approximately 11% as singletons. In its sample, this clonotype was seen many times. What it binds is not known. Points from the study as a whole: Several hundred rapidly expanded clones from non-depleted graft cells reportedly supplied alpha-beta T cells about two months post-transplant.

The sequencing used PBMCs, collected before TCRalphabeta/CD19-depleted stem cell transplant. The chain combines TRBV5-1 with TRBJ2-1, with D perhaps assigned TRBD1 or TRBD2 (5 bases each). The clonotype was recovered from a child under two years old with acute myeloid leukemia, due to receive a stem cell transplant. The CDR3 DNA sequence: TGCGCCAGCAGCACCGGGGCAGCCAATTCCAATGAGCAGTTCTTC. It translates to CASSTGAANSNEQFF.